This T cell receptor (beta chain) appears in the sequencing data of a study of control samples from healthy donors and cancer patients. Trimming removed 5 bases from V and 5 bases from J; junction bases left unmatched: 1. This CDR3 spans 13 amino acids. The germline V gene has CDR1 SGHTA and CDR2 FQGNSA. Repertoires were generated with immunoSEQ multiplex PCR, while TCRdb's copy carries only in-frame clones and drops some. The profile shows roughly 130,000 clones, about 94% of them singletons. The sequenced material came from PBMCs. The sequence was obtained from a man aged 55 to 70 with colorectal cancer. V is TRBV7-2 and J is TRBJ1-4; 8 bases fit TRBD1. The CDR3 DNA sequence: TGTGCCAGCAGCCGACAGGGGAATGAAAAACTGTTTTTT. Amino acid sequence: CASSRQGNEKLFF.